A single sample is the source of the 31 T cell receptor beta chains below, sequenced in a study of response to subunit inactivated influenza vaccine. TCRdb processed the RT-PCR reads anew with MiXCR; each CDR3 protein has one entry. The sample has about 780,000 distinct CDR3 sequences; approximately 17% are singletons. This specimen consisted of PBMCs from blood, obtained around 5 days after vaccination. The receptors stem from a man between 45 and 60 years old who received an inactivated influenza vaccine.

The J gene is TRBJ2-2, the V gene TRBV6-2 or TRBV6-3; TRBD1 might be the D (5 bases). CDR3 length: 15 amino acids. V gave up 6 bases and J gave up 0 bases, with 11 bases separating them. Per germline, CDR1 MNHEY and CDR2 SVGEGT. CDR3 sequence reads: CASRIRVANTGELFF. The CDR3 DNA reads as TGTGCCAGCAGAATCAGGGTCGCGAACACCGGGGAGCTGTTTTTT.

CDR3 bases: TGTGCCAGCAGTGACGCGGGACATACCTACGAGCAGTACTTC. Translating gives CASSDAGHTYEQYF. The J gene is TRBJ2-7, the V gene TRBV2; TRBD1 or TRBD2 may be the D gene (6 bases each). This CDR3 is 14 amino acids long. Germline CDR1 SNHLY, CDR2 FYNNEI. V lost 3 bases and J lost 2, with 11 bases in between.

This clonotype was detected a few times. The rearrangement uses TRBV12-3 or TRBV12-4 and TRBJ2-1, with TRBD2 matching 8 bases. The trim removed 2 bases at V and 8 bases at J, leaving 14 bases unmatched. This CDR3 has 17 amino acids. The CDR3 DNA reads as TGTGCCAGCAGTTTATTCATTTTCCGGGAGGGCCGTGATGAGCAGTTCTTC. Protein sequence: CASSLFIFREGRDEQFF.

The rearrangement links TRBV7-9 to TRBJ2-1, with 9 nucleotides matching TRBD2. The CDR3 length is 14 residues. After removal of 7 bases from V and 2 bases from J, the junction contained 3 bases not matched to a gene. CDR1 and CDR2 from the germline V gene are SEHNR and FQNEAQ (reference sequence). CDR3 in DNA: TGTGCCAGCAAGGCGGGGGGGCCCTACAATGAGCAGTTCTTC. This gives the protein CASKAGGPYNEQFF.

The chain links TRBV7-2 to TRBJ2-5, with 10 bases that match TRBD1. The CDR3 is 16 amino acids. The V gene's germline CDR1 is SGHTA and CDR2 FQGNSA. V shed 5 bases, J shed 3 bases, and the junction held 9 bases outside the gene matches. CDR3 nucleotide sequence: TGTGCCAGCAGCAATAGACAGGGGGCGGGAAAAGAGACCCAGTACTTC. Translated, it gives CASSNRQGAGKETQYF.

This clonotype was counted at least ten times. The V call is TRBV7-2, the J call TRBJ2-7, with 7 nucleotides matching TRBD1. The CDR3 consists of 13 residues. Germline V CDR1 and CDR2: SGHTA, FQGNSA. V was clipped by 6 bases and J by 3 bases; unmatched bases: 5. CDR3 region: CASSPGQHYEQYF. Written as DNA, the CDR3 is TGTGCCAGCAGTCCGGGACAGCACTACGAGCAGTACTTC. Using reference TRBV7-2 and TRBJ2-7 for the parts outside the CDR3, the full variable domain is GAGVSQSPSNKVTEKGKDVELRCDPISGHTALYWYRQSLGQGLEFLIYFQGNSAPDKSGLPSDRFSAERTGGSVSTLTIQRTQQEDSAVYLCASSPGQHYEQYFGPGTRLTVT.

This clonotype was recorded a few times. The CDR3 sequence is CASSYSRIAGRPGELFF. The CDR3 DNA follows: TGTGCCAGCAGTTACTCGAGGATCGCAGGGCGGCCCGGGGAGCTGTTTTTT. The V call is TRBV6-5, the J call TRBJ2-2; maybe TRBD1 (5 bases). CDR3 size: 17 residues. Trimming removed 0 bases from V and 6 bases from J, with 17 bases in between. Germline V gene lookup returns CDR1 MNHEY and CDR2 SVGAGI.

The genes are TRBV28 and TRBJ2-7; D may be TRBD2 (5 bases). Looked up from germline, CDR1 is MDHEN and CDR2 is SYDVKM. This CDR3 spans 15 amino acids. V dropped 1 base and J dropped 5 bases, with 15 bases sitting between them. This CDR3 is CASSLFQAVSDEQYF. In nucleotides, the CDR3 is TGTGCCAGCAGTTTATTCCAAGCTGTTAGCGACGAGCAGTACTTC.

This clonotype has only a few counts. The rearrangement links TRBV4-1 to TRBJ2-3; D gene uncertain. Germline V gene lookup returns CDR1 MGHRA and CDR2 YSYEKL. Trimming removed 3 bases at V and 0 bases at J, with 10 bases between. The CDR3 totals 15 residues. The CDR3 DNA reads as TGCGCCAGCAGCCAGTTCGGGTTCAGCACAGATACGCAGTATTTT. Its protein is CASSQFGFSTDTQYF.

This clonotype occurred a few times. The rearrangement joins TRBV4-3 to TRBJ2-1; 10 positions agree with TRBD2. The V gene's germline CDR1 is LGHNA and CDR2 YSLEER. The CDR3 runs 16 residues. The V gene end was trimmed by 5 bases and the J gene end by 6 bases; junction bases not matched to a gene: 10. The chain's CDR3 is CASSGRAGGPGNEQFF. CDR3 nucleotides: TGCGCCAGCAGCGGCCGAGCGGGGGGGCCGGGCAATGAGCAGTTCTTC.

Concerning this clonotype: As the CDR3 is not closed by the conserved phenylalanine or tryptophan, this likely results from a read error. The DNA is omitted, as the CDR3 cannot be located on it reliably, and the CDR3 follows TCRdb's listing. The chain is built from TRBV6-1 and TRBJ2-7; no check of the table's D call, TRBD2, against the DNA was made. The germline V gene has CDR1 MNHNS and CDR2 SASEGT. The CDR3 length is 13 residues, termini included. The CDR3 spells CASKEGLAGTPEI.

This clonotype came up a few times. This chain joins TRBV5-4 and TRBJ2-3, with 9 bases aligning to TRBD2. CDR3 length: 15 amino acids. Germline CDR1 and CDR2: SGHNT and YYREEE (reference sequence). V shed 8 bases, J shed 1 base, and the junction held 8 bases outside the gene matches. This CDR3 reads CASGLAGARTDTQYF. In DNA, the CDR3 is TGTGCCAGTGGGTTAGCGGGGGCACGCACAGATACGCAGTATTTT.

This sequence joins TRBV28 and TRBJ1-5, with D perhaps TRBD1 (6 bases). The CDR3 runs to 17 residues. CDR1 and CDR2 (germline): MDHEN, SYDVKM. Deletions cut 2 bases from V and 3 bases from J, with 17 bases between. Here the CDR3 DNA reads TGTGCCAGCAGTTTAGATATTTACAGGGTTGACAATCAGCCCCAGCATTTT. It translates to CASSLDIYRVDNQPQHF.

This chain links TRBV27 with TRBJ2-1; 13 bases agree with TRBD2. V lost 5 bases and J lost 3; bases outside the gene matches: 4. This CDR3 spans 16 amino acids. The germline V gene has CDR1 MNHEY and CDR2 SMNVEV (reference sequence). This CDR3 reads CASSRTSGSLYNEQFF. CDR3 DNA: TGTGCCAGCAGTAGGACTAGCGGGAGCCTCTACAATGAGCAGTTCTTC.

J is TRBJ2-1 and V is TRBV6-2 or TRBV6-3; D remains ambiguous. Trimming pared 3 bases from V and 2 bases from J, leaving 20 bases between. Germline V CDR1 and CDR2: MNHEY, SVGEGT. The CDR3 is made up of 18 amino acids. CDR3 in amino acids: CASSYRYGARTAYNEQFF. DNA of the CDR3: TGTGCCAGCAGTTATCGTTATGGCGCTCGAACCGCCTACAATGAGCAGTTCTTC.

The chain is built from TRBV24-1 and TRBJ2-5; D not certain. In germline, CDR1 is KGHDR, CDR2 SFDVKD. The CDR3 runs 13 residues. V was trimmed by 5 bases and J by 1 base, leaving 7 bases between them. The DNA of the CDR3 is TGTGCCACCAGTGGGACGCTCCAAGAGACCCAGTACTTC. Translated: CATSGTLQETQYF.

Only a few counts were recorded for this clonotype. This clone may be a read error of a much larger clone one base away. J is TRBJ2-1 and V is TRBV6-1; unclear D gene. The V and J ends lost 6 bases and 0 bases respectively, with 6 bases between them. This CDR3 comprises 13 residues. Germline CDR1 MNHNS, CDR2 SASEGT. The CDR3 coding sequence is TGTGCCAGCAGGAGTTCCTCCTACAATGAGCAGTTCTTC. As protein: CASRSSSYNEQFF.

This chain connects TRBV12-3 or TRBV12-4 to TRBJ1-4; D gene uncertain. Trimming took off 6 bases at V and 0 bases at J, with 11 bases between the two ends. The CDR3 loop spans 15 amino acids. Here the CDR3 DNA reads TGTGCCAGCAGCAGTGGACGTGCAACTAATGAAAAACTGTTTTTT. This translates into CASSSGRATNEKLFF.

V usage is TRBV5-1 and J usage is TRBJ2-7; D is unclear. The CDR3 is 14 amino acids. The V end lost 4 bases, the J end lost 3 bases, and 14 bases lay between the germline ends. Germline V lookup: CDR1 SGHRS, CDR2 YFSETQ. CDR3 protein: CASSAEGLVYEQYF. The CDR3 DNA sequence: TGCGCCAGCAGCGCCGAAGGGCTTGTCTACGAGCAGTACTTC.

This clonotype was seen a handful of times. This chain joins TRBV5-1 and TRBJ2-5, with a possible D match to TRBD1 (5 bases). The CDR3 is made up of 15 amino acids. V shed 4 bases and J shed 4 bases, with 17 bases lying between them. Germline CDR1 reads SGHRS; CDR2 reads YFSETQ. CDR3 region: CASSQIKGRGETQYF. CDR3 nucleotide sequence: TGCGCCAGCAGCCAGATAAAGGGGCGAGGAGAGACCCAGTACTTC.

V gene TRBV7-2 combines with J gene TRBJ2-3, with D perhaps TRBD2 (7 bases). The ends were cut back, 4 bases at V and 6 bases at J, with 17 bases in the middle. This CDR3 comprises 15 residues. Germline assignment: CDR1 SGHTA and CDR2 FQGNSA. CDR3 region: CASSYGRRGGDTQYF. The CDR3 DNA reads as TGTGCCAGCAGCTATGGGCGAAGGGGGGGGGATACGCAGTATTTT.

This clonotype has ten or more counts. In nucleotides, the CDR3 is TGTGCCAGCAGCTTAAGGGGGAATTCACCCCTCCACTTT. Its protein is CASSLRGNSPLHF. The chain links TRBV7-2 to TRBJ1-6, with a possible D match to TRBD1 (6 bases). Germline CDR1 is SGHTA and CDR2 is FQGNSA. The CDR3 totals 13 residues. The germline V and J ends were trimmed by 2 bases and 7 bases, with 6 bases remaining between them.

This clonotype was picked up a small number of times. The chain has TRBV5-1 and TRBJ2-7; TRBD1 or TRBD2 may be the D gene (5 bases each). Trimming took 7 bases from V and 6 from J, leaving 17 bases between them. This CDR3 region has 13 residues. Germline values: CDR1 SGHRS, CDR2 YFSETQ. This chain's CDR3 is CASYVNEGTEQYF. The CDR3 DNA sequence: TGCGCCAGCTACGTTAACGAGGGGACCGAGCAGTACTTC.

This chain joins TRBV7-9 and TRBJ2-7; TRBD1 aligns across 10 bases. Germline V gives CDR1 SEHNR, CDR2 FQNEAQ (reference sequence). The CDR3 runs to 14 residues. Unmatched junction bases numbered 7, after V lost 7 bases and J lost 4 bases. CDR3 coding DNA: TGTGCCAGCACCGAGGGGACAGGGGATTACGAGCAGTACTTC. Translating it yields CASTEGTGDYEQYF.

V gene TRBV10-3 combines with J gene TRBJ1-2; tentatively, D is TRBD1 (5 bases). This CDR3 is built from 14 residues. The germline V gene has CDR1 ENHRY and CDR2 SYGVKD. The ends were cut back, 0 bases at V and 3 bases at J, with 8 bases in the middle. CDR3 residues: CAISESWGDYGYTF. The CDR3 bases are TGTGCCATCAGTGAGTCGTGGGGGGACTATGGCTACACCTTC.

This clonotype was seen ten or more times. V and J are TRBV12-3 or TRBV12-4 and TRBJ2-7, with D tentatively TRBD2 (6 bases). The germline V and J ends were trimmed by 5 bases and 7 bases, with 15 bases remaining between them. The CDR3 consists of 13 residues. CDR3 coding DNA: TGTGCCAGCAGTCCTCGGGGGTCGGGTGAGCAGTACTTC. Encoded protein: CASSPRGSGEQYF.

The CDR3, as DNA: TGTGCCAGCTCACCCCTCCGGGGTCAGGGCTACGAGCAGTACTTC. Its protein product is CASSPLRGQGYEQYF. The rearrangement links TRBV18 to TRBJ2-7; D is perhaps TRBD1 or TRBD2 (5 bases each). Trimming stripped 3 bases from V and 3 bases from J, with 15 bases between. The CDR3 is 15 amino acids. From germline, CDR1 is KGHSH and CDR2 LQKENI.

This clonotype turned up a few times. The chain carries TRBV20-1 and TRBJ2-3; D is possibly TRBD2 (6 bases). Germline V gives CDR1 DFQATT, CDR2 SNEGSKA (reference sequence). The V end was cut by 5 bases, the J end by 1 base, with 13 bases between. The CDR3 totals 14 residues. CDR3 loop: CSAASAWGTDTQYF. The CDR3 DNA is TGCAGTGCTGCTAGCGCCTGGGGCACAGATACGCAGTATTTT.

The V call is TRBV20-1, the J call TRBJ1-4, with D perhaps matching TRBD1 (6 bases). V lost 3 bases and J 5 bases, leaving 16 bases between the germline ends. Germline-derived CDR1 and CDR2 are DFQATT and SNEGSKA (reference sequence). This CDR3 region has 15 residues. The chain's CDR3 is CSASTRTALNEKLFF. The CDR3 region has the DNA TGCAGTGCTAGCACCAGGACAGCTCTCAATGAAAAACTGTTTTTT.

This clonotype was seen only a few times. The V gene is TRBV15, the J gene TRBJ2-5; possibly TRBD1 for D (6 bases). Looked up from germline, CDR1 is LNHNV and CDR2 is YYDKDF (reference sequence). V gave up 0 bases and J gave up 10 bases, with 18 bases separating them. This CDR3 spans 15 amino acids. The CDR3 is CATSREGGTIFIQYF. CDR3 DNA: TGTGCCACCAGCAGAGAAGGGGGAACGATCTTCATCCAGTACTTC.

This sequence joins TRBV6-1 and TRBJ2-1; 8 nucleotides agree with TRBD1. The V segment lost 4 bases and the J segment 5 bases; nucleotides outside the gene matches: 7. From germline, CDR1 is MNHNS and CDR2 SASEGT. CDR3 size: 15 residues. The CDR3 bases are TGTGCCAGCAGTGCAAGACAGGGGCTTAACAATGAGCAGTTCTTC. Protein sequence: CASSARQGLNNEQFF.